One and the same sample provided the 13 T cell receptor beta chains below, sequenced in a study of T cell responses to AZD1222 COVID-19 vaccine. Repertoires were generated with immunoSEQ multiplex PCR, while TCRdb's copy carries only in-frame clones and drops some. The sample records 95,000 to 130,000 clones, around 94% being singletons. This material consisted of peripheral blood, taken 28 days after the second AZD1222 dose. Receptor source: an adult who received the AZD1222 COVID-19 vaccine.

This chain connects TRBV9 to TRBJ1-1; possible D gene TRBD1, 5 bases. Germline V CDR1 and CDR2: SGDLS, YYNGEE. This CDR3 spans 13 amino acids. Deletions cut 3 bases from V and 3 bases from J, with 9 bases between. DNA for the CDR3: TGTGCCAGCAGCGGGCAGGGTTACACTGAAGCTTTCTTT. Its protein product is CASSGQGYTEAFF.

This rearrangement joins TRBV9 to TRBJ2-1, with D perhaps assigned TRBD1 or TRBD2 (5 bases each). The CDR3 runs to 14 residues. Between the trimmed V and J ends, which lost 2 bases and 7 bases, there was a span of 13 bases. Germline V gene data show CDR1 as SGDLS and CDR2 as YYNGEE. CDR3 nucleotides: TGTGCCAGCAGCGTCCCGGGGCTTATGAATGAGCAGTTCTTC. This sequence encodes CASSVPGLMNEQFF.

This CDR3 is CASSDLLYNEQFF. CDR3 in DNA: TGTGCCAGCAGTGACCTCCTCTACAATGAGCAGTTCTTC. The rearrangement uses TRBV2 and TRBJ2-1; D is unresolved. The germline V gene has CDR1 SNHLY and CDR2 FYNNEI. CDR3 length: 13 amino acids. Trimming shortened V by 3 bases and J by 3 bases, and 6 bases separated the two germline ends.

CDR3 sequence reads: CASSLLGAPYNEQFF. CDR3 sequence (DNA): TGTGCCAGCAGCCTCCTCGGGGCACCCTACAATGAGCAGTTCTTC. This rearrangement joins TRBV7-3 to TRBJ2-1, with D possibly being TRBD1 or TRBD2 (5 bases each). The CDR3 extends over 15 amino acids. V gave up 5 bases and J gave up 2 bases, with 13 bases separating them. The germline gives CDR1 SGHTA, CDR2 FQGTGA.

This chain connects TRBV28 to TRBJ1-5; unclear D gene. The CDR3 totals 14 residues. V shed 8 bases and J shed 4 bases, with 15 bases lying between them. Per the germline V gene, CDR1 is MDHEN and CDR2 is SYDVKM. As DNA, the CDR3 is TGTGCCAGCCTCCAGGCGACTTGGAATCAGCCCCAGCATTTT. This gives the protein CASLQATWNQPQHF.

The J gene is TRBJ2-3, the V gene TRBV12-5; weak D call: TRBD1 (5 bases). This CDR3 spans 15 amino acids. V was shortened by 1 base and J by 6 bases, with 14 bases between the two germline ends. CDR1 is LGHNT and CDR2 is FRNRAP in the germline V gene. The CDR3 DNA sequence: TGTGCTAGTGGTTTGGGACAGTCTGCTCACGATACGCAGTATTTT. Amino acid sequence: CASGLGQSAHDTQYF. Supplemented by reference TRBV12-5 and TRBJ2-3, the full variable domain reads DARVTQTPRHKVTEMGQEVTMRCQPILGHNTVFWYRQTMMQGLELLAYFRNRAPLDDSGMPKDRFSAEMPDATLATLKIQPSEPRDSAVYFCASGLGQSAHDTQYFGPGTRLTVL.

The rearrangement uses TRBV30 and TRBJ1-3; perhaps TRBD1 as D (6 bases). Looked up from germline, CDR1 is GTSNPN and CDR2 is SVGIG (reference sequence). V was cut by 0 bases and J by 0 bases, with 27 bases left in between. CDR3 length equals 21 residues. The CDR3 nucleotides read TGTGCCTGGAGTGTCCAGGAGGAATGGGGCAGGGGTCCACTCTCTGGAAACACCATATATTTT. Translating it yields CAWSVQEEWGRGPLSGNTIYF.

V and J are TRBV5-5 and TRBJ1-4; TRBD1 matches at 7 bases. Germline CDR1 is SGHKS and CDR2 is YYEKEE (reference sequence). This CDR3 comprises 15 residues. The V segment lost 4 bases and the J segment 3 bases; nucleotides outside the gene matches: 6. CDR3 DNA sequence: TGTGCCAGCAGCCCAGGGGGGGGCTCTAATGAAAAACTGTTTTTT. Its protein product is CASSPGGGSNEKLFF.

The chain employs TRBV28 and TRBJ2-5; 9 positions agree with TRBD2. The J segment lost 5 bases and the V segment lost 2 bases, leaving 9 bases of the junction unmatched. The CDR3 has 16 residues. The V gene's germline CDR1 is MDHEN and CDR2 SYDVKM. As DNA, the CDR3 is TGTGCCAGCAGTTTAAGGAGTAGCGGGAGCGGGGAGACCCAGTACTTC. It encodes CASSLRSSGSGETQYF.

V is TRBV23-1 and J is TRBJ2-7; D gene uncertain. TRBV23-1 is an ORF, with its function uncertain. The CDR3 has 10 amino acids. Between the trimmed V and J ends, which lost 4 bases and 9 bases, there was a span of 7 bases. CDR3 bases: TGCGCCAGCAGTCCTGGGCCGCAGTACTTC. The encoded protein is CASSPGPQYF.

This chain links TRBV19 with TRBJ2-1, with TRBD1 matching 7 bases. Germline lookup yields CDR1 LNHDA and CDR2 SQIVND (reference sequence). This CDR3 region has 12 residues. V lost 8 bases to trimming and J lost 9 bases; unmatched junction nucleotides: 7. The CDR3 DNA reads TGTGCCAGTTCCACAGGGGTTGCTGAGCAGTTCTTC. Amino acid sequence: CASSTGVAEQFF.

This clone showed up just once. V is TRBV6-5 and J is TRBJ1-1; 10 nucleotides align to TRBD1. This CDR3 comprises 14 residues. Germline CDR1 reads MNHEY; CDR2 reads SVGAGI. The V segment lost 6 bases and the J segment 7 bases; nucleotides outside the gene matches: 8. CDR3 protein: CASSRDRGMGEAFF. CDR3 sequence (DNA): TGTGCCAGCAGCCGGGACAGGGGAATGGGTGAAGCTTTCTTT.

The chain is built from TRBV5-5 and TRBJ2-7; 9 nucleotides align to TRBD1. The germline V gene encodes CDR1 SGHKS and CDR2 YYEKEE (reference sequence). After removal of 0 bases from V and 6 bases from J, the junction contained 4 bases not matched to a gene. The CDR3 length is 14 residues. The CDR3 region is CASSLEDRGAEQYF. In DNA form, the CDR3 reads TGTGCCAGCAGCTTGGAGGACAGGGGAGCCGAGCAGTACTTC.